Here is one TCR beta chain with its context. The source of the sample is a study of blood T cell repertoires in COVID-19. This table comes from immunoSEQ multiplex PCR, and its TCRdb copy is limited to in-frame clones, with some not included. The table lists about 250,000 clones, 65% to 85% of them singletons, with 4.4% in the top ten. V dropped 3 bases and J dropped 1 base, with 6 bases sitting between them. The CDR3 spans 13 residues. Germline V gives CDR1 SGHAT, CDR2 FQNNGV. This TCR came from a man aged 50 to 60 with active or convalescent COVID-19. The genes are TRBV11-2 and TRBJ1-1; unclear D gene. The sample was peripheral blood. The DNA for the CDR3 is TGTGCCAGCAGCTTGAACTCGAACACTGAAGCTTTCTTT. This sequence encodes CASSLNSNTEAFF.